This T cell receptor beta chain emerged from a study of T-cell memory formation after mild COVID-19. J was trimmed by 4 bases and V by 4 bases; bases with no gene match: 4. The CDR3 loop spans 14 amino acids. Germline assignment: CDR1 SEHNR and CDR2 FQNEAQ (reference sequence). Each CDR3 protein is one row after TCRdb ran MiXCR on the 5' RACE reads. The sample contains more than 350,000 distinct CDR3 sequences, over 20% of which appear only once. This clonotype was counted only a few times. The chain has TRBV7-9 and TRBJ2-1; 7 nucleotides agree with TRBD1. Sequenced: PBMCs or a T cell subset sorted from them (not recorded which). The TCR was taken from an adult woman who had mild COVID-19 (a few samples of this study predate the infection). Cell type and time point are not known. The DNA for the CDR3 is TGTGCCAGCAGCTCTGGACAGGTTTACAATGAGCAGTTCTTC. It is translated as CASSSGQVYNEQFF.